The sequence of this TCR beta chain was determined in a study of cytomegalovirus exposure and HLA in healthy donors. About the research overall: In a later analysis, it was reported that the roughly 130 validation repertoires had been produced on the same platform as the roughly 700 repertoires belonging to the first cohort. General study findings and limits: The tendency of first-cohort TCR clusters to co-occur in the 120 or so validation repertoires was the finding of a later analysis. The listing of about 150 TCR beta chains classed them as cytomegalovirus-associated.

Germline V CDR1 and CDR2: SGHAT, FQNNGV. Trimming removed 1 base from V and 4 bases from J; junction bases left unmatched: 4. The CDR3 is 14 residues long. On this clone itself: What it recognizes is unknown.

Generated by immunoSEQ multiplex PCR, the TCRdb table keeps only in-frame clones and is missing some. The table has 95,000 to 150,000 clones, roughly 95% seen once; the top ten hold less than 2%. Material: PBMCs. The TCR was taken from a man between 18 and 29 years old in good health and CMV-seronegative. The rearrangement joins TRBV11-2 to TRBJ2-7; 7 positions agree with TRBD2. CDR3 nucleotide sequence: TGTGCCAGCAGCTTAGCTAGCGGATATTACGAGCAGTACTTC. Its protein is CASSLASGYYEQYF.